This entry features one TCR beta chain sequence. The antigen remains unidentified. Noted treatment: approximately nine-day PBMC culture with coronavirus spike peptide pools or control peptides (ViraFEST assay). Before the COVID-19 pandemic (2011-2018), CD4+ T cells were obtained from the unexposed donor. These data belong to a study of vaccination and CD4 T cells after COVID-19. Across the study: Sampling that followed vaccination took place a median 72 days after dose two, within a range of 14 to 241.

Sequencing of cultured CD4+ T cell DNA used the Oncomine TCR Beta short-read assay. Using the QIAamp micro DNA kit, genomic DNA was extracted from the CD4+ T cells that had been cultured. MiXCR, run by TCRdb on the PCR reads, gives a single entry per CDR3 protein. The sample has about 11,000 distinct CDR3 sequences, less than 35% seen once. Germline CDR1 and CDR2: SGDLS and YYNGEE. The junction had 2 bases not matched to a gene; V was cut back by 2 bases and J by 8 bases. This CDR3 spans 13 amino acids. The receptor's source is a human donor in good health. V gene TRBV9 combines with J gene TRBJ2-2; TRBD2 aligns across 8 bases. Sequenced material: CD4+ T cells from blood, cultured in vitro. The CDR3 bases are TGTGCCAGCAGCGTCGGGAGGGCTGGGGAGCTGTTTTTT. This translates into CASSVGRAGELFF.